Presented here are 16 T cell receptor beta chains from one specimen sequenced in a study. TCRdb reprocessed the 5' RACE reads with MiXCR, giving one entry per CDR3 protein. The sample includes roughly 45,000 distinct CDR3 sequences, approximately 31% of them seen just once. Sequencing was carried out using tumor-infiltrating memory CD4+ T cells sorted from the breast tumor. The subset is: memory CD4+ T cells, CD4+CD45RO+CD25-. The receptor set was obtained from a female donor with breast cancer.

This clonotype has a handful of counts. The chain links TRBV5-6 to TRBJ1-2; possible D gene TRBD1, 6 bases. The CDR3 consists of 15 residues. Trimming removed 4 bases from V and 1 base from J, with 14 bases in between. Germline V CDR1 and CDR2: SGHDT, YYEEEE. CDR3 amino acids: CASSMDRRDNYGYTF. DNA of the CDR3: TGTGCCAGCAGCATGGACAGAAGAGATAACTATGGCTACACCTTC.

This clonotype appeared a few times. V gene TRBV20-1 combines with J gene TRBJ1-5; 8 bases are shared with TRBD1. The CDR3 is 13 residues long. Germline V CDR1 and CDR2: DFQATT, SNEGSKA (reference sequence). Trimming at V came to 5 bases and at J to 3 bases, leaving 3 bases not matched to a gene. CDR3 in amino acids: CSAPDRDNQPQHF. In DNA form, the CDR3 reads TGCAGTGCTCCGGACAGGGACAATCAGCCCCAGCATTTT.

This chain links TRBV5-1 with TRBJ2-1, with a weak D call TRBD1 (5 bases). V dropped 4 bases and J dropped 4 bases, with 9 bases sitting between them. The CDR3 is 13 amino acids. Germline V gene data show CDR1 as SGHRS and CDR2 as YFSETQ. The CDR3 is CASSVDSYNEQFF. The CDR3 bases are TGCGCCAGCAGCGTTGACAGTTACAATGAGCAGTTCTTC.

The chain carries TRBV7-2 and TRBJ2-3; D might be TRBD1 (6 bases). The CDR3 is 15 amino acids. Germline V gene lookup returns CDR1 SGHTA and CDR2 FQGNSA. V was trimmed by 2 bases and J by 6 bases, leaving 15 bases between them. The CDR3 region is CASSLYTGRLDTQYF. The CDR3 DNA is TGTGCCAGCAGCTTATATACAGGGCGCCTCGATACGCAGTATTTT.

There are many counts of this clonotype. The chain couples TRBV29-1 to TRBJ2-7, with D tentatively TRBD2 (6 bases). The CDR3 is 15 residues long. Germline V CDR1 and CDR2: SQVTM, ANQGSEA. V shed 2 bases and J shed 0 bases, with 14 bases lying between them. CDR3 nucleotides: TGCAGCGTTGAATTGGCCAGCGGGCCCTCCTACGAGCAGTACTTC. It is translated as CSVELASGPSYEQYF.

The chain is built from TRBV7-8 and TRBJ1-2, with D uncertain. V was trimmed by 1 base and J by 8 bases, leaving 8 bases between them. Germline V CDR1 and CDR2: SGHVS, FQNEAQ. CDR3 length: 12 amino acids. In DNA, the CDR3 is TGTGCCAGCAGCTTAGAGAATGCAGGCTACACCTTC. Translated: CASSLENAGYTF.

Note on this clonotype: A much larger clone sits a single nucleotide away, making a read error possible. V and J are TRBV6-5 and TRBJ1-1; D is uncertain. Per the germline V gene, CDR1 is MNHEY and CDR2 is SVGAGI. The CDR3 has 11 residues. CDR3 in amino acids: CACSLEDQAFF. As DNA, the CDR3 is TGTGCCTGCAGTTTAGAGGACCAAGCTTTCTTT.

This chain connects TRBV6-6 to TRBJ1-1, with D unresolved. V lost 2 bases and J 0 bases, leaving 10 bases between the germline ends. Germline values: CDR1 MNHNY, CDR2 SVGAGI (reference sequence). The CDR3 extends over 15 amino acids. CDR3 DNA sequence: TGTGCCAGCAGTTACGAAGGATACTTGAACACTGAAGCTTTCTTT. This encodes CASSYEGYLNTEAFF.

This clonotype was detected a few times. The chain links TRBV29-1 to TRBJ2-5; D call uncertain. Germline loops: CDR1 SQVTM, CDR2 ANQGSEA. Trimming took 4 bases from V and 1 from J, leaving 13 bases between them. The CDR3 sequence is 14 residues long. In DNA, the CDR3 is TGCAGCGTTGTAAAAGCCTTAACCCAAGAGACCCAGTACTTC. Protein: CSVVKALTQETQYF. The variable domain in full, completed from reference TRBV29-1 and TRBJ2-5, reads SAVISQKPSRDICQRGTSLTIQCQVDSQVTMMFWYRQQPGQSLTLIATANQGSEATYESGFVIDKFPISRPNLTFSTLTVSNMSPEDSSIYLCSVVKALTQETQYFGPGTRLLVL.

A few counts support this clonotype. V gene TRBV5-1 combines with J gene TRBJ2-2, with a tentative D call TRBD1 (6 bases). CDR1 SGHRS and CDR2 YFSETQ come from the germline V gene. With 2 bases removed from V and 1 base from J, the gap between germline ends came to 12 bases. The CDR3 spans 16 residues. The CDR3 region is CASSFFGQLNTGELFF. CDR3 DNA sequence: TGCGCCAGCAGCTTTTTTGGACAGCTGAACACCGGGGAGCTGTTTTTT.

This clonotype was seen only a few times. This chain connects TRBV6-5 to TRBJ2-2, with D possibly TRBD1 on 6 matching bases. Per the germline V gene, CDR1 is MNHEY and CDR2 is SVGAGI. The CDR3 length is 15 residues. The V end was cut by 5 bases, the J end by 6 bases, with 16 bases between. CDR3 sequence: CASSATSGAAGELFF. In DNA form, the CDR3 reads TGTGCCAGCAGTGCGACGTCAGGGGCCGCCGGGGAGCTGTTTTTT.

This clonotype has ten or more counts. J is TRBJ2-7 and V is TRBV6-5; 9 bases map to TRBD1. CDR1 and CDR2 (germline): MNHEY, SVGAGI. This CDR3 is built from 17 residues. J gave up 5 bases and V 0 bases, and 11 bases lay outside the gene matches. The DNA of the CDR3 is TGTGCCAGCAGTTACTCGTCACCGGGACAGGGTAGGAACGAGCAGTACTTC. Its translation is CASSYSSPGQGRNEQYF.

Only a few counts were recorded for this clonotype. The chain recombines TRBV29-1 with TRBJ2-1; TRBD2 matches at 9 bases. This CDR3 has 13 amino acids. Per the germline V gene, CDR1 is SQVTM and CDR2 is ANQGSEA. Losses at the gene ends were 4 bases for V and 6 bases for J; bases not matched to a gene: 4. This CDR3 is CSVGAGGVNEQFF. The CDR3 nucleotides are TGCAGCGTTGGGGCGGGGGGGGTCAATGAGCAGTTCTTC.

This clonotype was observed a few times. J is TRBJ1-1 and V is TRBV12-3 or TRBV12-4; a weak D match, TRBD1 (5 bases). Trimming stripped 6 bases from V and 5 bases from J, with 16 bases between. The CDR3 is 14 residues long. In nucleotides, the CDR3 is TGTGCCAGCAGCCCTAGTCGGGGCAAAACTGAAGCTTTCTTT. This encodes CASSPSRGKTEAFF.

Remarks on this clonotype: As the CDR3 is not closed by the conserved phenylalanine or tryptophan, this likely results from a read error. CDR3 coding DNA: TGTGCCAGCAGAGACAGGGGGAGGACTAATGAAAAACTGTTTCTT. The encoded protein is CASRDRGRTNEKLFL. This chain uses TRBV6-5 with TRBJ1-4; the match to TRBD1 covers 9 bases. The CDR3 covers 15 residues. CDR1 MNHEY and CDR2 SVGAGI come from the germline V gene. Germline trimming cut 6 bases from V and 2 bases from J; bases unmatched to any gene: 4.

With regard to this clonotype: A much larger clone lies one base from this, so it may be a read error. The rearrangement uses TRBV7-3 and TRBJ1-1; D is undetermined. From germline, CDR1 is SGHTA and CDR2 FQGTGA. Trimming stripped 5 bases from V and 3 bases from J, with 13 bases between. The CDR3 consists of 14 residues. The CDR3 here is CASSPSGMDTEAFF. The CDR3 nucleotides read TGTGCCAGCAGCCCTTCCGGGATGGACACTGAAGCTTTCTTT. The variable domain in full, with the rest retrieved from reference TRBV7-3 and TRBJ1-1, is GAGVSQTPSNKVTEKGKYVELRCDPISGHTALYWYRQSLGQGPEFLIYFQGTGAADDSGLPNDRFFAVRPEGSVSTLKIQRTERGDSAVYLCASSPSGMDTEAFFGQGTRLTVV.